This entry describes one T cell receptor (beta chain). Its antigen is not identified. TCRdb's table, derived via immunoSEQ multiplex PCR, lists solely in-frame clones and lacks some. The sample shows some 65,000 clones, 75% to 90% of them seen only once. The CDR3 is made up of 14 amino acids. J lost 6 bases, V lost 3 bases, and 7 bases had no gene match. CDR1 and CDR2 (germline): SEHNR, FQNEAQ (reference sequence). This entry comes from a study of OX40 agonist ivuxolimab in advanced cancers. On the study more broadly: Across the patients, intravenous ivuxolimab was delivered every 2 weeks at 0.01 to 10 mg/kg. From roughly 23 to 85 years was the age range, with a mean of 60 years, and 65% to 90% were male. Partial responses were observed in three patients, of whom one had hepatocellular carcinoma and two had cutaneous melanoma. Study findings and constraints: Low normalized clonal expansion also occurred in some nonresponding patients.

This TCR derives from an adult with an advanced solid tumor such as melanoma, head and neck, liver or kidney cancer. The sample consisted of CD4+ or CD8+ T cells sorted from blood, taken in a trial of the OX40 agonist ivuxolimab. V usage is TRBV7-9 and J usage is TRBJ1-1, with 7 positions matching TRBD1. CDR3 in DNA: TGTGCCAGCAGCTTCCCCAGGGGGATAGCTGAAGCTTTCTTT. The encoded protein is CASSFPRGIAEAFF. Filled out from reference TRBV7-9 and TRBJ1-1, the complete variable domain reads DTGVSQNPRHKITKRGQNVTFRCDPISEHNRLYWYRQTLGQGPEFLTYFQNEAQLEKSRLLSDRFSAERPKGSFSTLEIQRTEQGDSAMYLCASSFPRGIAEAFFGQGTRLTVV.